This entry is about one T cell receptor beta chain. The antigen is not known. A much larger clone lies a single base off, so this may be a read error. This sample was included in a study of type 1 regulatory T cells. The CDR3 contains 14 residues. Germline V gives CDR1 SGDLS, CDR2 YYNGEE. Via MiXCR, TCRdb re-called the reads, giving one row per CDR3 protein. This table holds roughly 67,000 distinct CDR3 sequences, about three fifths found once. This receptor was taken from a human donor in good health. The sample taken for sequencing was cultured T cells, either the whole culture or a sorted T cell fraction (not recorded which). The subset was: Tr1-enriched cell product generated in vitro against host alloantigens. The gene calls are TRBV9 and TRBJ1-5; the D is unclear. CDR3 coding DNA: TGTCCCAGCAGCGTGGGCAACACTAATCAGCCCCAGCATTTT. This gives the protein CPSSVGNTNQPQHF. The variable domain in full, completed from reference TRBV9 and TRBJ1-5, reads DSGVTQTPKHLITATGQRVTLRCSPRSGDLSVYWYQQSLDQGLQFLIQYYNGEERAKGNILERFSAQQFPDLHSELNLSSLELGDSALYFCPSSVGNTNQPQHFGDGTRLSIL.